The TCR beta chain under discussion was sequenced for a study of T cell changes during pregnancy in multiple sclerosis. Profiling relied on immunoSEQ multiplex PCR, and the TCRdb table lists in-frame clones only, not all of them. Here the sample spans some 71,000 clones, about 91% being singletons. From germline, CDR1 is LGHNT and CDR2 FRNRAP. With 4 bases clipped from V and 1 base from J, the junction kept 5 bases outside the gene matches. This CDR3 region has 15 residues. The source material was CD4+ T cells from peripheral blood mononuclear cells, sampled in the third trimester of pregnancy. This chain links TRBV12-5 with TRBJ1-1; 8 bases align to TRBD1. This TCR came from a female donor in good health, enrolled as a control in a pregnancy study. The DNA of the CDR3 is TGTGCTAGTGGTTCCGGACAGGGAGGGAACACTGAAGCTTTCTTT. It encodes CASGSGQGGNTEAFF.